This TCR beta chain is drawn from a study of blood T cell repertoires in COVID-19. About the study: Collection of acute and convalescent COVID-19 samples took place in the United States, Italy and Spain. T cells, B-cell-depleted T cells, or PBMCs provided the cDNA or gDNA that served as material.

Original handling: By means of reference gene primer amplification, nucleated cell counts were estimated. Clones were read by immunoSEQ multiplex PCR, and TCRdb kept only the in-frame ones, dropping some. D and trimming come from the DNA, and the V and J calls and clone size come from that table. The data hold approximately 94,000 clones, with just under 85% observed a single time. The germline CDR1 and CDR2 sequences are SNHLY and FYNNEI. The CDR3 length is 13 residues. Between the trimmed V and J ends, which lost 4 bases and 3 bases, there was a span of 7 bases. Material: peripheral blood. The clonotype originates from a man in his fifties with active or convalescent COVID-19. The genes are TRBV2 and TRBJ1-5; D might be TRBD1 (6 bases). The CDR3 reads CASSGDNNQPQHF. CDR3 bases: TGTGCCAGCAGTGGGGACAACAATCAGCCCCAGCATTTT.